The sequence of this T cell receptor (beta chain) was determined in a study of blood T cell repertoires in COVID-19. About the study: The United States, Italy and Spain supplied acute and convalescent COVID-19 samples. In each case, the material was cDNA or gDNA derived from T cells, B-cell-depleted T cells, or PBMCs.

The CDR3 extends over 14 amino acids. The germline V gene encodes CDR1 LGHNA and CDR2 YSLEER. Trimming cost V 4 bases and J 4 bases, with 13 bases left between them. In the source study's methods: Reference gene primers were amplified, and this amplification served to estimate nucleated cell counts. Profiled with immunoSEQ multiplex PCR; TCRdb holds only in-frame clones, not every one. V and J calls and clone size come straight from that table; D and trimming were deduced from the DNA. Among roughly 300,000 clones listed, 83% were seen once. Sequencing was carried out using peripheral blood. The J gene is TRBJ2-5, the V gene TRBV4-3; D is possibly TRBD2 (6 bases). This receptor was taken from a woman aged 45-60 years who had recovered from COVID-19. The CDR3 sequence is CASSPAGRPETQYF. CDR3 nucleotides: TGCGCCAGCAGCCCCGCGGGAAGACCAGAGACCCAGTACTTC.